The 21 T cell receptor beta chains presented below share a single source sample, sequenced in a study of cytomegalovirus exposure and HLA in healthy donors. The PCR ran on 60 Vbeta and 13 Jbeta primers. Measured with immunoSEQ multiplex PCR; TCRdb has only the in-frame clones, and not every one. The sample yields 75,000 to 95,000 clones, of which the top ten take up 5% to 6.5%. Sequenced sample: PBMCs. The source of these receptors is a girl between 5 and 17 years old in good health and CMV-seropositive.

The rearrangement uses TRBV11-3 and TRBJ2-7, with D unresolved. CDR1 and CDR2 from the germline V gene are SGHNT and YENEEA. This CDR3 has 13 amino acids. The V end was cut by 1 base, the J end by 0 bases, with 4 bases between. The CDR3 loop reads CASSLGGSYEQYV. CDR3 coding DNA: TGTGCCAGCAGCTTAGGGGGCTCCTACGAGCAGTACGTC.

The rearrangement links TRBV5-6 to TRBJ1-3; D unclear. Germline assignment: CDR1 SGHDT and CDR2 YYEEEE. The germline V and J ends were trimmed by 1 base and 4 bases, with 12 bases remaining between them. CDR3 length: 15 amino acids. The CDR3 sequence is CASSLSGRSGNTIYF. Written as DNA, the CDR3 is TGTGCCAGCAGCTTGTCAGGCCGCTCGGGAAACACCATATATTTT.

The J gene is TRBJ2-4, the V gene TRBV6-6; a possible D gene is TRBD1 (6 bases). The germline CDR1 and CDR2 sequences are MNHNY and SVGAGI (reference sequence). This CDR3 has 16 residues. V lost 7 bases to trimming and J lost 6 bases, with 22 bases between them. Written as DNA, the CDR3 is TGTGCCAGCACCGTAGAGTCCGGGACATATGCAAACATTCAGTACTTC. This codes for CASTVESGTYANIQYF.

J is TRBJ2-2 and V is TRBV5-6, with a possible D match to TRBD1 (5 bases). Germline V CDR1 and CDR2: SGHDT, YYEEEE. The length of the CDR3 is 15 residues. The V gene lost 0 bases and the J gene lost 6 bases, with 12 bases spanning the gap. Here the CDR3 reads CASSLVDREAGELFF. The CDR3 DNA is TGTGCCAGCAGCTTGGTCGACAGAGAGGCCGGGGAGCTGTTTTTT.

V is TRBV27 and J is TRBJ1-1; possibly TRBD1 for D (6 bases). CDR1 is MNHEY and CDR2 is SMNVEV in the germline V gene (reference sequence). V dropped 7 bases and J dropped 0 bases, with 15 bases sitting between them. The CDR3 has 15 amino acids. The CDR3 region is CASTALKGVNTEAFF. CDR3 nucleotide sequence: TGTGCCAGCACCGCCTTGAAGGGGGTGAACACTGAAGCTTTCTTT.

The rearrangement uses TRBV27 and TRBJ1-2; maybe TRBD1 (5 bases). The CDR3 length is 15 residues. Germline V lookup: CDR1 MNHEY, CDR2 SMNVEV (reference sequence). V lost 8 bases and J 4 bases, leaving 20 bases between the germline ends. DNA of the CDR3: TGTGCCAGCGGCATCGACAGAGGCCCTCTCTATGGCTACACCTTC. This gives the protein CASGIDRGPLYGYTF.

The chain couples TRBV28 to TRBJ1-2; D possibly corresponds to TRBD1 (6 bases). Germline-derived CDR1 and CDR2 are MDHEN and SYDVKM. V lost 3 bases, J lost 10 bases, and 24 bases lay in between. The CDR3 covers 16 residues. CDR3 DNA: TGTGCCAGCAGTTTGATGGAAGGTGGGGGCGCAGATGCCTACACCTTC. Protein product: CASSLMEGGGADAYTF.

The chain links TRBV4-1 to TRBJ1-5; 12 nucleotides line up with TRBD1. V was pared by 3 bases and J by 4 bases, with 7 bases of the junction left unmatched. Per germline, CDR1 MGHRA and CDR2 YSYEKL. The CDR3 totals 17 residues. In nucleotides, the CDR3 is TGCGCCAGCAGCCACACCCGGGACAGGGGGCTTAATCAGCCCCAGCATTTT. This encodes CASSHTRDRGLNQPQHF.

As for this clone: One junction end does not reproduce the germline sequence, and a read error may be involved. This chain's CDR3 is CASSPGLAGNTIF. DNA of the CDR3: TGTGCCAGCAGCCCCGGACTAGCGGGGAACACAATTTTC. The rearrangement joins TRBV7-2 to TRBJ2-7; TRBD2 matches 12 bases. CDR3 length: 13 amino acids. Germline-derived CDR1 and CDR2 are SGHTA and FQGNSA.

The chain uses TRBV6-5 and TRBJ1-2; D perhaps matches TRBD1 (5 bases). This CDR3 spans 13 amino acids. Germline V gene data show CDR1 as MNHEY and CDR2 as SVGAGI. Deletions cut 2 bases from V and 6 bases from J, with 10 bases between. The CDR3 DNA is TGTGCCAGCAGTTACCGACAGTCTCATGGCTACACCTTC. It specifies CASSYRQSHGYTF.

Written as DNA, the CDR3 is TGCGCCAGCAGCCTAGGGGACACCATATATTTT. Protein: CASSLGDTIYF. The chain employs TRBV4-1 and TRBJ1-3; a possible D gene is TRBD1 (5 bases). The germline V and J ends were trimmed by 4 bases and 8 bases, with 6 bases remaining between them. Germline lookup yields CDR1 MGHRA and CDR2 YSYEKL. The CDR3 contains 11 residues.

The V and J genes are TRBV7-9 and TRBJ1-2, with TRBD1 matching 7 bases. CDR3 length equals 14 residues. V lost 0 bases, J lost 3 bases, and 1 base stayed unmatched. Germline CDR1 and CDR2: SEHNR and FQNEAQ (reference sequence). DNA of the CDR3: TGTGCCAGCAGCTTAGCAGGACAGGACTATGGCTACACCTTC. Amino acids: CASSLAGQDYGYTF.

The CDR3 is CASSVSGSEQFF. DNA for the CDR3: TGTGCCAGCAGCGTTTCCGGGTCCGAGCAGTTCTTC. The chain links TRBV9 to TRBJ2-1; D gene ambiguous. V lost 2 bases and J lost 10, with 10 bases in between. This CDR3 has 12 residues. CDR1 is SGDLS, CDR2 YYNGEE, per germline.

This chain links TRBV29-1 with TRBJ2-1; D is uncertain. CDR1 SQVTM and CDR2 ANQGSEA come from the germline V gene. CDR3 length: 15 residues. Trimming took 1 base from V and 1 from J, leaving 11 bases between them. The CDR3 is CSVEGLGRSYNEQFF. CDR3 DNA sequence: TGCAGCGTTGAAGGATTGGGCAGGTCCTACAATGAGCAGTTCTTC.

This chain joins TRBV7-6 and TRBJ1-6; 9 bases align to TRBD1. The CDR3 has 18 amino acids. Germline CDR1 SGHVS, CDR2 FNYEAQ. V dropped 4 bases and J dropped 4; count of bases not matched to a gene: 11. CDR3 amino acids: CASSWDRDGTLYNSPLHF. The CDR3 DNA sequence: TGTGCCAGCAGCTGGGACAGGGACGGAACTCTTTATAATTCACCCCTCCACTTT.

The chain is built from TRBV6-1 and TRBJ1-1; unclear D gene. Germline CDR1 reads MNHNS; CDR2 reads SASEGT. The V end lost 6 bases, the J end lost 1 base, and 6 bases lay between the germline ends. There are 12 residues in the CDR3. In DNA form, the CDR3 reads TGTGCCAGCAGGGAGGGGAACACTGAAGCTTTCTTT. This sequence encodes CASREGNTEAFF.

This chain links TRBV18 with TRBJ1-2; D ambiguous. Germline V CDR1 and CDR2: KGHSH, LQKENI. Trimming took off 4 bases at V and 4 bases at J, with 16 bases between the two ends. This CDR3 is 15 amino acids long. The CDR3 sequence is CASSQYRVSAYGYTF. Written as DNA, the CDR3 is TGTGCCAGCTCACAATACCGGGTCTCTGCCTATGGCTACACCTTC. The entire variable domain, with the rest obtained from reference TRBV18 and TRBJ1-2, is as follows: NAGVMQNPRHLVRRRGQEARLRCSPMKGHSHVYWYRQLPEEGLKFMVYLQKENIIDESGMPKERFSAEFPKEGPSILRIQQVVRGDSAAYFCASSQYRVSAYGYTFGSGTRLTVV.

The V and J genes are TRBV7-9 and TRBJ2-1; 8 nucleotides match TRBD2. Germline V gives CDR1 SEHNR, CDR2 FQNEAQ (reference sequence). The CDR3 runs to 16 residues. J lost 6 bases, V lost 2 bases, and 9 bases had no gene match. CDR3 sequence: CASSLFGTRSGNEQFF. CDR3 coding DNA: TGTGCCAGCAGCTTATTCGGGACTAGAAGCGGCAATGAGCAGTTCTTC.

The rearrangement uses TRBV27 and TRBJ2-2; TRBD2 matches at 9 bases. The CDR3 is made up of 18 amino acids. CDR1 is MNHEY, CDR2 SMNVEV, per germline (reference sequence). The junction had 8 bases not matched to a gene; V was cut back by 1 base and J by 2 bases. The CDR3 sequence: CASSLWASGIRNTGELFF. The CDR3 region has the DNA TGTGCCAGCAGTTTATGGGCTAGCGGGATACGAAACACCGGGGAGCTGTTTTTT.

The chain recombines TRBV27 with TRBJ1-2, with D hard to call. Germline V gene data show CDR1 as MNHEY and CDR2 as SMNVEV (reference sequence). The CDR3 loop spans 17 amino acids. Deletions cut 2 bases from V and 5 bases from J, with 21 bases between. The chain's CDR3 is CASSLTPISRVTYGYTF. In DNA form, the CDR3 reads TGTGCCAGCAGTTTAACCCCGATATCGAGGGTGACATATGGCTACACCTTC.

This chain uses TRBV7-9 with TRBJ2-7, with D possibly TRBD2 on 5 matching bases. The germline V gene encodes CDR1 SEHNR and CDR2 FQNEAQ (reference sequence). Between the trimmed V and J ends, which lost 7 bases and 6 bases, there was a span of 13 bases. The CDR3 sequence is 12 residues long. This CDR3 is CASTVHEGEQYF. CDR3 sequence (DNA): TGTGCCAGCACCGTTCATGAGGGCGAGCAGTACTTC.